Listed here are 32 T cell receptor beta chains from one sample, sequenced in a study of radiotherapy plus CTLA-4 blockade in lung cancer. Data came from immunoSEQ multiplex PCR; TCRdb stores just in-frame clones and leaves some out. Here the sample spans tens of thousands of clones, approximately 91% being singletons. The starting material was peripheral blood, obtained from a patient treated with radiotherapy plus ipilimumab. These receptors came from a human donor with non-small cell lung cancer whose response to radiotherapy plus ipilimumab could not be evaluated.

The CDR3, as DNA: TGTGCCAGCAGCCCTACTTATAGCAATCAGCCCCAGCATTTT. It specifies CASSPTYSNQPQHF. The V call is TRBV27, the J call TRBJ1-5; D is unclear. The CDR3 has 14 residues. The V gene's germline CDR1 is MNHEY and CDR2 SMNVEV (reference sequence). V was shortened by 6 bases and J by 0 bases, with 9 bases between the two germline ends.

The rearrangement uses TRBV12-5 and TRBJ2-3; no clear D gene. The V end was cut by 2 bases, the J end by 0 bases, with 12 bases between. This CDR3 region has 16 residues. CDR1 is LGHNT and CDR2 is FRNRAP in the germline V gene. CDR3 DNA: TGTGCTAGTGGTTTGAAACTATCTTATAGCACAGATACGCAGTATTTT. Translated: CASGLKLSYSTDTQYF.

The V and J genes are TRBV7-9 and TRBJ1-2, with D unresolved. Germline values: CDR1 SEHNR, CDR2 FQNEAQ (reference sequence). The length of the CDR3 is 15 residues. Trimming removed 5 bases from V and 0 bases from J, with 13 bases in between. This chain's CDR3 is CASSPQWPSNYGYTF. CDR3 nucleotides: TGTGCCAGCAGCCCACAGTGGCCCTCTAACTATGGCTACACCTTC.

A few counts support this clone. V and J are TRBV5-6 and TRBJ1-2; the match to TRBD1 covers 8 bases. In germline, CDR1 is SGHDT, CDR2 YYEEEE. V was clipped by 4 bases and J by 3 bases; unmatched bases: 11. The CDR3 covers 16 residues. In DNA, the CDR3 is TGTGCCAGCAGCCCCTATGGGCAGGGGGCATACTATGGCTACACCTTC. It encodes CASSPYGQGAYYGYTF.

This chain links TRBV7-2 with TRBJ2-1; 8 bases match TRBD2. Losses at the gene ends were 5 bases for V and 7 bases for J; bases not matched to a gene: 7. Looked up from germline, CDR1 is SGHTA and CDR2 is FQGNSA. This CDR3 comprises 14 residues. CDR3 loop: CASSPGGWVNEQFF. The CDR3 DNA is TGTGCCAGCAGCCCGGGGGGGTGGGTGAATGAGCAGTTCTTC.

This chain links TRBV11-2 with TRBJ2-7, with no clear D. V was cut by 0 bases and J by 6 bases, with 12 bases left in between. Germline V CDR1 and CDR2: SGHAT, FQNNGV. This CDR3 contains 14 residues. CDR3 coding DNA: TGTGCCAGCAGCTTAGATCTAGGATTTCGCGAGCAGTACTTC. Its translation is CASSLDLGFREQYF.

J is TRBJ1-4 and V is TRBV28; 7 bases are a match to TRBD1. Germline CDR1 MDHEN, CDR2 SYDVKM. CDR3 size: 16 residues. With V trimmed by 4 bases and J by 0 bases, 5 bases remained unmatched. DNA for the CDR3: TGTGCCAGCAGTTCACAGGGGACTCCAACTAATGAAAAACTGTTTTTT. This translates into CASSSQGTPTNEKLFF. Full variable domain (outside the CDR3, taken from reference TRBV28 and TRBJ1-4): DVKVTQSSRYLVKRTGEKVFLECVQDMDHENMFWYRQDPGLGLRLIYFSYDVKMKEKGDIPEGYSVSREKKERFSLILESASTNQTSMYLCASSSQGTPTNEKLFFGSGTQLSVL.

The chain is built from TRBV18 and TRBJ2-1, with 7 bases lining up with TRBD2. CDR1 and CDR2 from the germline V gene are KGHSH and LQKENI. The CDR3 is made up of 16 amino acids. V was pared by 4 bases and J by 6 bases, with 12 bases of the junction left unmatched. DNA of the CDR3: TGTGCCAGCTCACGGGGGGGGATTCCAGGGATCAATGAGCAGTTCTTC. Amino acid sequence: CASSRGGIPGINEQFF.

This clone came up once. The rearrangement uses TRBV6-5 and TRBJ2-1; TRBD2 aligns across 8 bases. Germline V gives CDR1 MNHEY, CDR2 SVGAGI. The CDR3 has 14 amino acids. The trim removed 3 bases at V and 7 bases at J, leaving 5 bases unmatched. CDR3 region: CASSYGLAGNEQFF. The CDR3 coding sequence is TGTGCCAGCAGTTATGGACTAGCTGGTAATGAGCAGTTCTTC.

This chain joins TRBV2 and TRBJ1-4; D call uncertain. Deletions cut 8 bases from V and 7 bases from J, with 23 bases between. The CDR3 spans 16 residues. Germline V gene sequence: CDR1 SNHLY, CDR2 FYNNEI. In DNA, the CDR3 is TGTGCCAGCCAAGGGCCAGCGGGCCGACAAAGTGAAAAACTGTTTTTT. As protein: CASQGPAGRQSEKLFF.

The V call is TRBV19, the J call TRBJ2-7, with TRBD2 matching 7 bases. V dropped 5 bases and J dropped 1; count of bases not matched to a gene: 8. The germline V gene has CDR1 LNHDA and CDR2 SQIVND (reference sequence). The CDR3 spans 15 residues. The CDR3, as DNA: TGTGCCAGTAGTTCTAGGGCTAGCGGATCCTACGAGCAGTACTTC. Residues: CASSSRASGSYEQYF.

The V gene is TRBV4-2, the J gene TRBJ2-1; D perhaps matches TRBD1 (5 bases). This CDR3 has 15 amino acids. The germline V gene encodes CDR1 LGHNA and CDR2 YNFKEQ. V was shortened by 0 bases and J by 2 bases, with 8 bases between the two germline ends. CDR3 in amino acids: CASSQEQAAYNEQFF. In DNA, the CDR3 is TGTGCCAGCAGCCAAGAACAGGCGGCCTACAATGAGCAGTTCTTC.

The CDR3 sequence: CASQGQTYEQYF. CDR3 bases: TGTGCCAGCCAGGGACAAACCTACGAGCAGTACTTC. V gene TRBV6-1 combines with J gene TRBJ2-7, with a possible D match to TRBD1 (6 bases). V dropped 8 bases and J dropped 2 bases, with 10 bases sitting between them. The CDR3 covers 12 residues. Germline lookup yields CDR1 MNHNS and CDR2 SASEGT.

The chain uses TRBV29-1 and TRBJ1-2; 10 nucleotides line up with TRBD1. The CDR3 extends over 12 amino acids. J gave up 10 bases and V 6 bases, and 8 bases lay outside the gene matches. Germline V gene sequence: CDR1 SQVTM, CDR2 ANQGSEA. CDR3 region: CSVLRDRGAYTF. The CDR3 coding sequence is TGCAGCGTGCTCCGGGACAGGGGAGCCTACACCTTC.

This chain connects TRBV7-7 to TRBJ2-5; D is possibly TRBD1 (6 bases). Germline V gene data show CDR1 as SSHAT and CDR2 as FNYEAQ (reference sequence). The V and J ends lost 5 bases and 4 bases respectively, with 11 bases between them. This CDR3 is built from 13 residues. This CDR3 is CASSPHRVETQYF. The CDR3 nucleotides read TGTGCCAGCAGCCCCCACAGGGTAGAGACCCAGTACTTC.

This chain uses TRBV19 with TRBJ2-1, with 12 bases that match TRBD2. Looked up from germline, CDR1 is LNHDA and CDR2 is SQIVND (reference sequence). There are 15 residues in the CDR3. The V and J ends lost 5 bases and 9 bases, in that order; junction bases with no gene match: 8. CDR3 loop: CASSLLAGGRGEQFF. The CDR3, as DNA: TGTGCCAGTAGTTTACTAGCGGGAGGAAGGGGTGAGCAGTTCTTC.

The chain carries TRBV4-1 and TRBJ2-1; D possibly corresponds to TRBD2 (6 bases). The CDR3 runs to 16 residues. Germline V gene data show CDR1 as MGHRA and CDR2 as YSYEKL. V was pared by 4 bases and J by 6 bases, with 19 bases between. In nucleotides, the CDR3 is TGCGCCAGCAGCCCAGGGCCGGGACTGGGATCCAATGAGCAGTTCTTC. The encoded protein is CASSPGPGLGSNEQFF.

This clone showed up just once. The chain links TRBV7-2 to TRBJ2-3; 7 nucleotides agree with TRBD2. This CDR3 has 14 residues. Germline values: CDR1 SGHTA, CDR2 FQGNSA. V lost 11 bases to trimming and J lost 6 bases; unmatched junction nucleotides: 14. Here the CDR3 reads CASVFWGGSDTQYF. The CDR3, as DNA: TGTGCCTCAGTCTTCTGGGGGGGGTCGGATACGCAGTATTTT.

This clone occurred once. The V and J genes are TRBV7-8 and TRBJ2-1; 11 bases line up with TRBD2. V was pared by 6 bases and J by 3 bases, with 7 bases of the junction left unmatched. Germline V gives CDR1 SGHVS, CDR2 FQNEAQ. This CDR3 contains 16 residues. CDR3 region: CASSRIAGGHYNEQFF. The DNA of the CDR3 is TGTGCCAGCAGTCGCATAGCGGGGGGGCACTACAATGAGCAGTTCTTC.

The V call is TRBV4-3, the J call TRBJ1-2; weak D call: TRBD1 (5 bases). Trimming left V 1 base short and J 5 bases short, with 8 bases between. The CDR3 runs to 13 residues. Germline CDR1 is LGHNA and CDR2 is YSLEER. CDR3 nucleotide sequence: TGCGCCAGCAGCCAAGGACCAGGGTATGGCTACACCTTC. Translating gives CASSQGPGYGYTF.

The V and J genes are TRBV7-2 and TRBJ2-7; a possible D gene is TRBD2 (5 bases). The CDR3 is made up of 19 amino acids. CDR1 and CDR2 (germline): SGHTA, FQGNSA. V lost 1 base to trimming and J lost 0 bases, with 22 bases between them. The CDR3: CASSLESGVGPLSSYEQYF. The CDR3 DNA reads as TGTGCCAGCAGCTTAGAATCCGGGGTGGGCCCCCTTAGCTCCTACGAGCAGTACTTC.

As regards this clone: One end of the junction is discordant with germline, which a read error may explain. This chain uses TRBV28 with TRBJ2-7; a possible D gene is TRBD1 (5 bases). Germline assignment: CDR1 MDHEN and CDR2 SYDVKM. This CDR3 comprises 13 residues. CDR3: CASSLSQAYGQYF. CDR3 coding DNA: TGTGCCAGCAGTTTATCACAGGCCTACGGGCAGTACTTC.

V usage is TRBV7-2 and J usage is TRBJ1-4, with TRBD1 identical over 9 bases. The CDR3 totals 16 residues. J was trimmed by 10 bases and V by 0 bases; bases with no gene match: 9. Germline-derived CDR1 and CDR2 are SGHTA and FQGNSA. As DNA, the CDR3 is TGTGCCAGCAGCTTAGCCCGGACAGGGGCCGGGGGAAAACTGTTTTTT. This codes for CASSLARTGAGGKLFF.

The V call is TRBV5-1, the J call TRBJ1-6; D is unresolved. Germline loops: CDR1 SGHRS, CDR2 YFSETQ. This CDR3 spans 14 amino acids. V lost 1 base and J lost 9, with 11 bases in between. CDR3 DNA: TGCGCCAGCAGCTTGCGGGGAGTTGGTTCACCCCTCCACTTT. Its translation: CASSLRGVGSPLHF.

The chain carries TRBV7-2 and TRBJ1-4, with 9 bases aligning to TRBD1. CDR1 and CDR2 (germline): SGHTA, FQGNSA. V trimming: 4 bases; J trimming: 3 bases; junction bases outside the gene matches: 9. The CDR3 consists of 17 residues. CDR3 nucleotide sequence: TGTGCCAGCAGCTCGGGGACAGGGTGGACGGCTAATGAAAAACTGTTTTTT. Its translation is CASSSGTGWTANEKLFF.

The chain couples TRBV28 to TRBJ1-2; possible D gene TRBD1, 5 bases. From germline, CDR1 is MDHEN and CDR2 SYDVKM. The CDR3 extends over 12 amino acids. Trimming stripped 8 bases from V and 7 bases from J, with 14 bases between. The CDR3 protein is CASLLRGSGYTF. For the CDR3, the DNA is TGTGCCAGCCTCCTCCGGGGGTCTGGCTACACCTTC.

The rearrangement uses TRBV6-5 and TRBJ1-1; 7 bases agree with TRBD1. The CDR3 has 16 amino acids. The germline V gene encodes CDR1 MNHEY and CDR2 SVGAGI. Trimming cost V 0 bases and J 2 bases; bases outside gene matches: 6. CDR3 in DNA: TGTGCCAGCAGTTACTCTGCGACAGGGACCAACACTGAAGCTTTCTTT. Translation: CASSYSATGTNTEAFF.

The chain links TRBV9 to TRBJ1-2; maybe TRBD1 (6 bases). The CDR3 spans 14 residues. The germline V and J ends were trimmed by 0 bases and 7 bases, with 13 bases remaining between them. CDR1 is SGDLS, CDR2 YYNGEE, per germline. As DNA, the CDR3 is TGTGCCAGCAGCGTAGATCGGCAGGGGCTTGGCTACACCTTC. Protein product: CASSVDRQGLGYTF.

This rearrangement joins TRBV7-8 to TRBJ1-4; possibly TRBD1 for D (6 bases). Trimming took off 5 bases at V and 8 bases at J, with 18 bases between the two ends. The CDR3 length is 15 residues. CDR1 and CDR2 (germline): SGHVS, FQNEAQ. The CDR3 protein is CASSPLGTPREKLFF. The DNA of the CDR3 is TGTGCCAGCAGCCCCCTCGGGACACCAAGGGAAAAACTGTTTTTT.

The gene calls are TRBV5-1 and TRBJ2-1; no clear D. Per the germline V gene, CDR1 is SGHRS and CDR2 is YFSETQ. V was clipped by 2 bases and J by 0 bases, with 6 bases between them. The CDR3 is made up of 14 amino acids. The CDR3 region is CASSLTSSYNEQFF. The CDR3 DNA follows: TGCGCCAGCAGCTTAACGAGCTCCTACAATGAGCAGTTCTTC.

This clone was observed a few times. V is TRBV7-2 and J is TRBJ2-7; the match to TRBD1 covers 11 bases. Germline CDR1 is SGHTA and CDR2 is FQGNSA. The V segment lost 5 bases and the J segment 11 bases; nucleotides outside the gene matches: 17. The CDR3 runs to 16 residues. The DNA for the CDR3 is TGTGCCAGCAGCCCGGACTCCGGGACAGGGGGAACCCACGAGTACTTC. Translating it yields CASSPDSGTGGTHEYF.

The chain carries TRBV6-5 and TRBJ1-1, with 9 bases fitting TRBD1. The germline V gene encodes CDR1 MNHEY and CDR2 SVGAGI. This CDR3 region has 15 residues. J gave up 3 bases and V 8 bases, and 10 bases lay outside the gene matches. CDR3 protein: CASGVKTGGYTEAFF. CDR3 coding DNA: TGTGCCAGCGGAGTCAAAACAGGGGGCTACACTGAAGCTTTCTTT.